The 7 T cell receptor beta chains reported below all come from one sample, sequenced in a study of early T cells in non-severe SARS-CoV-2 infection. MiXCR was run by TCRdb on the 5' RACE reads, yielding one entry per CDR3 protein. The data hold fewer than 65,000 distinct CDR3 sequences, with around 12% observed a single time. Material: whole blood. All receptors come from an adult who was a healthcare worker with PCR-confirmed SARS-CoV-2 infection or an uninfected control (not recorded which).

The chain's CDR3 is CASTIREGLFSQETQYF. The DNA for the CDR3 is TGTGCCAGCACCATAAGGGAGGGACTTTTTTCTCAAGAGACCCAGTACTTC. The chain recombines TRBV7-6 with TRBJ2-5; 7 positions match TRBD2. After removal of 7 bases from V and 2 bases from J, the junction contained 16 bases not matched to a gene. Germline assignment: CDR1 SGHVS and CDR2 FNYEAQ. The CDR3 length is 17 residues.

This clonotype was found many times. The V gene is TRBV5-6, the J gene TRBJ1-1; D ambiguous. In germline, CDR1 is SGHDT, CDR2 YYEEEE. The V end lost 1 base, the J end lost 3 bases, and 19 bases lay between the germline ends. The CDR3 consists of 17 residues. This CDR3 is CASSLLDSWVSDTEAFF. CDR3 bases: TGTGCCAGCAGCTTGTTGGACTCTTGGGTATCGGACACTGAAGCTTTCTTT.

This clonotype was seen only a few times. The rearrangement links TRBV30 to TRBJ2-3; possible D gene TRBD1, 6 bases. The CDR3 is 14 residues long. Germline V gives CDR1 GTSNPN, CDR2 SVGIG (reference sequence). V lost 8 bases and J lost 2, with 17 bases in between. Here the CDR3 reads CARRTAGSTDTQYF. The DNA of the CDR3 is TGTGCCCGAAGGACAGCTGGCTCCACAGATACGCAGTATTTT.

This clonotype has ten or more counts. This chain connects TRBV30 to TRBJ1-2; D might be TRBD1 (5 bases). Germline lookup yields CDR1 GTSNPN and CDR2 SVGIG (reference sequence). The V end was cut by 3 bases, the J end by 6 bases, with 14 bases between. The CDR3 sequence is 13 residues long. The CDR3 sequence is CAWSAGSGNGYTF. CDR3 DNA: TGTGCCTGGAGCGCAGGGTCTGGGAATGGCTACACCTTC.

This clonotype was recorded many times. The rearrangement uses TRBV5-1 and TRBJ2-7; no clear D. There are 14 residues in the CDR3. V dropped 0 bases and J dropped 2 bases, with 9 bases sitting between them. The germline gives CDR1 SGHRS, CDR2 YFSETQ. CDR3 DNA: TGCGCCAGCAGCTTGGGAGAGGAGACCTACGAGCAGTACTTC. This gives the protein CASSLGEETYEQYF.

This clonotype was detected a few times. V is TRBV12-3 or TRBV12-4 and J is TRBJ2-5; TRBD1 matches 7 bases. CDR3 length: 13 residues. The junction had 3 bases not matched to a gene; V was cut back by 5 bases and J by 3 bases. The DNA of the CDR3 is TGTGCCAGCAGTCCCGACAGGGAAGAGACCCAGTACTTC. It yields the protein CASSPDREETQYF.

This clonotype appeared many times. The genes are TRBV27 and TRBJ2-3; D gene ambiguous. The germline V and J ends were trimmed by 0 bases and 6 bases, with 7 bases remaining between them. This CDR3 is built from 13 residues. The V gene's germline CDR1 is MNHEY and CDR2 SMNVEV (reference sequence). CDR3 nucleotide sequence: TGTGCCAGCAGTTTATCGTTGTGGGATACGCAGTATTTT. It specifies CASSLSLWDTQYF.